This T cell receptor (beta chain) was recovered during a study of T cell repertoires in cytomegalovirus infection. TCRdb used MiXCR to reprocess the reads, holding one entry per CDR3 protein. The table shows under 200,000 distinct CDR3 sequences, with roughly 15% occurring only once. This clonotype was seen a few times. The CDR3 is 15 amino acids. Trimming took 4 bases from V and 9 from J, leaving 19 bases between them. The chain recombines TRBV12-3 or TRBV12-4 with TRBJ2-1; perhaps D is TRBD1 or TRBD2 (5 bases each). This receptor was identified in a human donor in good health (CMV status not recorded). Some clones in this sample may be carry-over from other donors' samples. Specimen: CD8+ T cells from PBMCs. The CDR3 is CASSYGGSAGGEQFF. The CDR3 nucleotides read TGTGCCAGCAGTTATGGGGGATCCGCCGGAGGTGAGCAGTTCTTC.